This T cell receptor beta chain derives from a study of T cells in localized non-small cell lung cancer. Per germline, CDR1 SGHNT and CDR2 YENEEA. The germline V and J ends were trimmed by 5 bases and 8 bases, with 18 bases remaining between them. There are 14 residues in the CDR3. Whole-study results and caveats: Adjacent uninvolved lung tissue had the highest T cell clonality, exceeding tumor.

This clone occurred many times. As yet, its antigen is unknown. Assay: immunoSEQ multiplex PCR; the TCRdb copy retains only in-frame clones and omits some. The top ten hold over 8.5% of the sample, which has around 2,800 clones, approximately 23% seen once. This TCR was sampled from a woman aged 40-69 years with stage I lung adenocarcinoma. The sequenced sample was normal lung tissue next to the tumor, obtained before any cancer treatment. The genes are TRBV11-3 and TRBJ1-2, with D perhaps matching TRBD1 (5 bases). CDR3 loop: CASSPQGDVGGYTF. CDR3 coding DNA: TGTGCCAGCAGCCCCCAGGGCGACGTGGGGGGCTACACCTTC.